The present T cell receptor (beta chain) was sequenced within a study of T cells in Graves' hyperthyroidism and ophthalmopathy. Study-wide results and limits: Separating ophthalmopathy from stable hyperthyroidism was achieved by a 13 V-J model.

Note on this clonotype: Its antigen is currently unknown.

The germline V gene encodes CDR1 SEHNR and CDR2 FQNEAQ (reference sequence). The V and J ends lost 7 bases and 1 base, in that order; junction bases with no gene match: 13. This CDR3 spans 16 amino acids. RNA transcripts were the template for amplifying TCR beta CDR3 regions. Initially, a first-round RT-PCR of the TCR CDR3 employed the HTBI primer set. Via MiXCR, TCRdb re-called the multiplex PCR reads, giving one row per CDR3 protein. The data show 550,000 to 600,000 distinct CDR3 sequences, just over 45% seen once. Sequencing used peripheral blood or thyroid tissue (not recorded which). This chain links TRBV7-9 with TRBJ2-7; 7 positions agree with TRBD1. The receptor was isolated from an adult woman with Graves' disease, either hyperthyroidism or ophthalmopathy (not recorded which). CDR3 DNA sequence: TGTGCCAGCACCCCCACCGGGACAGTGGGTTCCTACGAGCAGTACTTC. The encoded protein is CASTPTGTVGSYEQYF.